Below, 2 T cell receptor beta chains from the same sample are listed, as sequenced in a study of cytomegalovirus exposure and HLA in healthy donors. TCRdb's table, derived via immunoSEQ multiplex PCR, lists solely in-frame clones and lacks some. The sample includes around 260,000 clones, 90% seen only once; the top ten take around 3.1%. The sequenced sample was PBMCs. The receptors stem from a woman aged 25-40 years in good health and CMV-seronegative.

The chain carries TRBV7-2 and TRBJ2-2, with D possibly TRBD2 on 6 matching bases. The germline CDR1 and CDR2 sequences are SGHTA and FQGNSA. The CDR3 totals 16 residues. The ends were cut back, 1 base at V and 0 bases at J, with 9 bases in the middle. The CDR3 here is CASSLGGDSNTGELFF. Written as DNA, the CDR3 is TGTGCCAGCAGCTTAGGGGGGGACTCGAACACCGGGGAGCTGTTTTTT. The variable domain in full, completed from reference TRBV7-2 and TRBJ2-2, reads GAGVSQSPSNKVTEKGKDVELRCDPISGHTALYWYRQSLGQGLEFLIYFQGNSAPDKSGLPSDRFSAERTGGSVSTLTIQRTQQEDSAVYLCASSLGGDSNTGELFFGEGSRLTVL.

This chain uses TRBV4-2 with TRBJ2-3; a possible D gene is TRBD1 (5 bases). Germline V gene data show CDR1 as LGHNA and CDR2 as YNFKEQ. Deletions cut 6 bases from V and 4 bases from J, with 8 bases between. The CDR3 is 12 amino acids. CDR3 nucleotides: TGTGCCAGCAGTTTAGGGGCAGATACGCAGTATTTT. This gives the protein CASSLGADTQYF.